A single sample gave rise to the 22 T cell receptor beta chains below, sequenced in a study of cytomegalovirus exposure and HLA in healthy donors. PCR primers comprised 60 Vbeta and 13 Jbeta primers. This table comes from immunoSEQ multiplex PCR, and its TCRdb copy is limited to in-frame clones, with some not included. This table holds about 240,000 clones, around 78% found once. Sequenced material: PBMCs. The receptor set was obtained from a boy younger than 18 in good health and CMV-seronegative.

The CDR3 reads CASSADRVYGYTF. Written as DNA, the CDR3 is TGTGCCAGCAGCGCGGACAGGGTGTATGGCTACACCTTC. V is TRBV5-4 and J is TRBJ1-2, with 8 bases aligning to TRBD1. Germline V CDR1 and CDR2: SGHNT, YYREEE (reference sequence). The CDR3 is 13 amino acids. With V trimmed by 4 bases and J by 5 bases, 4 bases remained unmatched.

The chain is built from TRBV5-1 and TRBJ2-7; possible D gene TRBD2, 5 bases. This CDR3 is 12 amino acids long. V was cut by 2 bases and J by 3 bases, with 6 bases left in between. CDR1 and CDR2 from the germline V gene are SGHRS and YFSETQ. In nucleotides, the CDR3 is TGCGCCAGCAGCTTCGAGGGCTACGAGCAGTACTTC. Protein product: CASSFEGYEQYF.

A few counts support this clone. At one end the junction does not follow the germline gene, possibly because of a read error. V and J are TRBV15 and TRBJ1-2, with D uncertain. Germline assignment: CDR1 LNHNV and CDR2 YYDKDF (reference sequence). The CDR3 has 12 amino acids. CDR3 protein: CATSIRYSRADF. CDR3 DNA: TGTGCCACCAGCATCAGGTACTCCCGAGCCGACTTC.

A few counts support this clone. J is TRBJ1-4 and V is TRBV28, with 8 bases that match TRBD1. This CDR3 is 15 amino acids long. Looked up from germline, CDR1 is MDHEN and CDR2 is SYDVKM. V was clipped by 6 bases and J by 7 bases; unmatched bases: 10. DNA for the CDR3: TGTGCCAGCAGACCTACCGGGACAGGACTTGAAAAACTGTTTTTT. This sequence encodes CASRPTGTGLEKLFF.

The chain links TRBV19 to TRBJ1-5; possibly TRBD1 for D (6 bases). Germline V gene sequence: CDR1 LNHDA, CDR2 SQIVND (reference sequence). Trimming pared 1 base from V and 0 bases from J, leaving 10 bases between. The CDR3 covers 16 residues. CDR3 coding DNA: TGTGCCAGTAGTATAGTCAGGGGTTATAGCAATCAGCCCCAGCATTTT. This translates into CASSIVRGYSNQPQHF. The full variable domain, in which reference TRBV19 and TRBJ1-5 provide the parts outside the CDR3, is DGGITQSPKYLFRKEGQNVTLSCEQNLNHDAMYWYRQDPGQGLRLIYYSQIVNDFQKGDIAEGYSVSREKKESFPLTVTSAQKNPTAFYLCASSIVRGYSNQPQHFGDGTRLSIL.

The chain joins TRBV6-5 to TRBJ2-3; D remains unclear. The germline V and J ends were trimmed by 10 bases and 6 bases, with 8 bases remaining between them. From germline, CDR1 is MNHEY and CDR2 SVGAGI. The CDR3 totals 10 residues. This CDR3 is CATKRDTQYF. The DNA for the CDR3 is TGTGCCACCAAGAGGGATACGCAGTATTTT.

A few counts support this clone. V usage is TRBV13 and J usage is TRBJ1-1; tentative D call: TRBD1 (5 bases). Germline CDR1 PRHDT, CDR2 FYEKMQ (reference sequence). V dropped 5 bases and J dropped 1 base, with 11 bases sitting between them. This CDR3 comprises 14 residues. The CDR3 loop is CASSPGLQNTEAFF. The CDR3 DNA sequence: TGTGCCAGCAGCCCGGGACTCCAGAACACTGAAGCTTTCTTT. The complete variable domain, with remaining parts taken from reference TRBV13 and TRBJ1-1, reads AAGVIQSPRHLIKEKRETATLKCYPIPRHDTVYWYQQGPGQDPQFLISFYEKMQSDKGSIPDRFSAQQFSDYHSELNMSSLELGDSALYFCASSPGLQNTEAFFGQGTRLTVV.

This chain connects TRBV11-3 to TRBJ2-3, with 10 bases matching TRBD2. The CDR3 consists of 13 residues. Trimming cost V 6 bases and J 3 bases; bases outside gene matches: 0. Germline CDR1 SGHNT, CDR2 YENEEA. In nucleotides, the CDR3 is TGTGCCAGCAGTAGCGGGGGGACAGATACGCAGTATTTT. It specifies CASSSGGTDTQYF.

V and J are TRBV6-5 and TRBJ2-7, with 9 bases matching TRBD1. Germline CDR1 and CDR2: MNHEY and SVGAGI. The J segment lost 3 bases and the V segment lost 4 bases, leaving 4 bases of the junction unmatched. The CDR3 extends over 14 amino acids. The CDR3 bases are TGTGCCAGCAGTTCCGACAGGGGGAGCTACGAGCAGTACTTC. It yields the protein CASSSDRGSYEQYF.

This clone was seen a single time. V is TRBV29-1 and J is TRBJ1-4; D is ambiguous. This CDR3 has 14 amino acids. In germline, CDR1 is SQVTM, CDR2 ANQGSEA. Trimming left V 6 bases short and J 0 bases short, with 11 bases between. In nucleotides, the CDR3 is TGCAGCGTCGTTGGGCGCTCAACTAATGAAAAACTGTTTTTT. Amino acid sequence: CSVVGRSTNEKLFF.

The chain carries TRBV7-2 and TRBJ1-6, with 7 bases aligning to TRBD1. The CDR3 spans 14 residues. V lost 5 bases and J lost 7; bases outside the gene matches: 5. The germline gives CDR1 SGHTA, CDR2 FQGNSA. CDR3 amino acids: CASSLQGSNSPLHF. The CDR3 DNA sequence: TGTGCCAGCAGCCTACAGGGGAGCAATTCACCCCTCCACTTT.

A remark on this clone: The junction and the germline gene differ at one end; a read error may be behind it. The chain recombines TRBV28 with TRBJ1-5, with D tentatively TRBD1 (6 bases). The CDR3 covers 15 residues. Looked up from germline, CDR1 is MDHEN and CDR2 is SYDVKM. The CDR3 loop is CASSSITDSTQPQHF. CDR3 in DNA: TGTGCCAGCAGTTCAATCACGGACAGCACTCAGCCCCAGCATTTT.

The DNA for the CDR3 is TGTGCCAGCAGTTACTCTGGAGAGGAAAAACTGTTTTTT. Its protein is CASSYSGEEKLFF. The chain combines TRBV6-5 with TRBJ1-4; D unclear. The V end was cut by 0 bases, the J end by 8 bases, with 7 bases between. The germline CDR1 and CDR2 sequences are MNHEY and SVGAGI. The CDR3 totals 13 residues.

This rearrangement joins TRBV2 to TRBJ2-1; D gene unclear. The V and J ends lost 2 bases and 9 bases respectively, with 5 bases between them. CDR1 is SNHLY, CDR2 FYNNEI, per germline. The CDR3 has 11 amino acids. The CDR3 loop reads CASSESVEQFF. The CDR3 nucleotides are TGTGCCAGCAGTGAATCTGTTGAGCAGTTCTTC.

This CDR3 reads CASSITGEPSYEQYF. The CDR3 DNA follows: TGTGCCAGTAGTATTACAGGGGAACCCTCCTACGAGCAGTACTTC. J is TRBJ2-7 and V is TRBV19; 7 nucleotides align to TRBD1. This CDR3 contains 15 residues. The germline V gene encodes CDR1 LNHDA and CDR2 SQIVND (reference sequence). The V and J ends lost 3 bases and 0 bases, in that order; junction bases with no gene match: 5.

V gene TRBV10-3 combines with J gene TRBJ2-5; 9 nucleotides line up with TRBD1. CDR3 length: 17 residues. Losses at the gene ends were 0 bases for V and 3 bases for J; bases not matched to a gene: 8. Germline assignment: CDR1 ENHRY and CDR2 SYGVKD. In DNA, the CDR3 is TGTGCCATCAGTGAGTCTATTTCGGGACAGGGAAAAGAGACCCAGTACTTC. Amino acids: CAISESISGQGKETQYF.

With regard to this clone: This CDR3 is also generated by other DNA sequences in the sample. The chain carries TRBV5-1 and TRBJ1-2, with D tentatively TRBD1 (5 bases). This CDR3 region has 13 residues. The V gene lost 3 bases and the J gene lost 4 bases, with 10 bases spanning the gap. Germline V CDR1 and CDR2: SGHRS, YFSETQ. CDR3 amino acids: CASSSQGGYGYTF. In DNA form, the CDR3 reads TGCGCCAGCAGCTCCCAGGGAGGCTATGGCTACACCTTC. Looking up the rest from reference TRBV5-1 and TRBJ1-2 gives the full variable domain: KAGVTQTPRYLIKTRGQQVTLSCSPISGHRSVSWYQQTPGQGLQFLFEYFSETQRNKGNFPGRFSGRQFSNSRSEMNVSTLELGDSALYLCASSSQGGYGYTFGSGTRLTVV.

The V call is TRBV9, the J call TRBJ1-1; 7 nucleotides align to TRBD1. The CDR3 has 15 residues. V was pared by 3 bases and J by 7 bases, with 12 bases of the junction left unmatched. Germline CDR1 is SGDLS and CDR2 is YYNGEE. The CDR3, as DNA: TGTGCCAGCAGCGCCCCGTACAGGGGAAGGGGTGAAGCTTTCTTT. It yields the protein CASSAPYRGRGEAFF.

J is TRBJ1-6 and V is TRBV2, with 7 bases that match TRBD1. The CDR3 is made up of 17 amino acids. J was trimmed by 1 base and V by 4 bases; bases with no gene match: 7. Germline V gene data show CDR1 as SNHLY and CDR2 as FYNNEI. CDR3 protein: CASSGPTGRSYNSPLHF. The CDR3 DNA is TGTGCCAGCAGTGGCCCGACAGGGAGGTCCTATAATTCACCCCTCCACTTT.

This clone was recorded a few times. The CDR3 is CASSSTGTRRITDTQYF. The DNA of the CDR3 is TGTGCCAGCAGCTCAACCGGGACTAGGAGGATCACAGATACGCAGTATTTT. The V gene is TRBV7-2, the J gene TRBJ2-3; TRBD2 agrees at 8 bases. The germline CDR1 and CDR2 sequences are SGHTA and FQGNSA. This CDR3 region has 17 residues. The trim removed 4 bases at V and 2 bases at J, leaving 11 bases unmatched.

The CDR3 DNA reads as TGTGCCAGCAGACCGAGACAGGGGGGGACCTACGAGCAGTACTTC. Translating it yields CASRPRQGGTYEQYF. The chain has TRBV7-3 and TRBJ2-7; 9 bases align to TRBD1. V was pared by 6 bases and J by 2 bases, with 8 bases of the junction left unmatched. The CDR3 has 15 amino acids. Germline V gene sequence: CDR1 SGHTA, CDR2 FQGTGA. Full variable domain (remainder filled in from reference TRBV7-3 and TRBJ2-7): GAGVSQTPSNKVTEKGKYVELRCDPISGHTALYWYRQSLGQGPEFLIYFQGTGAADDSGLPNDRFFAVRPEGSVSTLKIQRTERGDSAVYLCASRPRQGGTYEQYFGPGTRLTVT.

This clone was counted between two and nine times. The chain joins TRBV30 to TRBJ1-1, with TRBD1 identical over 10 bases. The CDR3 contains 16 residues. The ends lost 2 bases at V and 6 bases at J; junction bases unmatched: 12. Per germline, CDR1 GTSNPN and CDR2 SVGIG (reference sequence). This chain's CDR3 is CAWSIRQGARVSEAFF. CDR3 coding DNA: TGTGCCTGGAGTATAAGACAGGGGGCAAGGGTTTCTGAAGCTTTCTTT.